A selection of T cell receptor beta chains follows, all from one sample in a study of early T cells in non-severe SARS-CoV-2 infection. TCRdb reanalysed the 5' RACE reads using MiXCR and keeps one entry per CDR3 protein. The sample lists 85,000 to 100,000 distinct CDR3 sequences, around 13% occurring once. Sequences were obtained from whole blood. The receptors stem from an adult who was a healthcare worker with PCR-confirmed SARS-CoV-2 infection or an uninfected control (not recorded which). The CDR3 runs from the conserved cysteine through the conserved F or W. The D gene is left open where the match is weak. Size values are once, few and many counts, or a class for expanded clones, and some rows have none.

D: TRBD1; length: 16; size: many; J: TRBJ2-5; V: TRBV5-8; DNA: TGTGCCAGCAGCTCCCGTCCGTACACAGGGGGAGAGACCCAGTACTTC; CDR3: CASSSRPYTGGETQYF
D: .; length: 12; size: .; J: TRBJ2-1; V: TRBV5-4; DNA: TGTGCCAGCAGCTTCACAAGGCAGGAGCAGTTCTTC; CDR3: CASSFTRQEQFF
D: .; length: 13; size: many; J: TRBJ1-1; V: TRBV20-1; DNA: TGCAGTGCTAGTGCGGACATGAACACTGAAGCTTTCTTT; CDR3: CSASADMNTEAFF
D: .; length: 12; size: many; J: TRBJ1-2; V: TRBV12-3/TRBV12-4; DNA: TGTGCCAGCAGTTTAGGGGATCGGGGCTACACCTTC; CDR3: CASSLGDRGYTF
D: .; length: 14; size: once; J: TRBJ2-5; V: TRBV7-6; DNA: TGTTCCAGCAGTAGCGGGACAGGCCCAGGGACCCAGTACTTC; CDR3: CSSSSGTGPGTQYF
D: .; length: 14; size: few; J: TRBJ2-1; V: TRBV20-1; DNA: TGCAGTGCTAGAGACAGGTCTCTCTACAATGAGCAGTTCTTC; CDR3: CSARDRSLYNEQFF
D: .; length: 11; size: many; J: TRBJ2-7; V: TRBV3-1; DNA: TGTGCCAGCAGCCAATCCTACGAGCAGTACTTC; CDR3: CASSQSYEQYF
D: .; length: 14; size: many; J: TRBJ2-6; V: TRBV24-1; DNA: TGTGCCACCAGTGATTTAAGCAGGGGAGACGTCCTGACTTTC; CDR3: CATSDLSRGDVLTF
D: TRBD1; length: 16; size: many; J: TRBJ2-7; V: TRBV6-5; DNA: TGTGCCAGCACCCTGAGAGGGGGACAGGGGATGCACGAGCAGTACTTC; CDR3: CASTLRGGQGMHEQYF
D: .; length: 13; size: many; J: TRBJ1-1; V: TRBV20-1; DNA: TGCAGTGCTATCACTACAGGGAACACTGAAGCTTTCTTT; CDR3: CSAITTGNTEAFF
D: TRBD1; length: 14; size: .; J: TRBJ2-1; V: TRBV29-1; DNA: TGCAGCGTTCAACCCGGGACAGGGGGCTGGGAGCAGTTCTTC; CDR3: CSVQPGTGGWEQFF
D: .; length: 14; size: many; J: TRBJ2-7; V: TRBV20-1; DNA: TGCAGTGCTAACCCCTCGCGCCCACCTTACGAGCAGTACTTC; CDR3: CSANPSRPPYEQYF
D: TRBD2; length: 15; size: few; J: TRBJ2-3; V: TRBV6-2/TRBV6-3; DNA: TGTGCCAGCAGTCATAGCGGGGGGGCCGCAGGGACGCAGTATTTT; CDR3: CASSHSGGAAGTQYF
D: .; length: 14; size: .; J: TRBJ1-4; V: TRBV20-1; DNA: TGCAGTGGCCCGACGGGTGCAACTAATGAAAAACTGTTTTTT; CDR3: CSGPTGATNEKLFF
D: TRBD1; length: 17; size: .; J: TRBJ2-7; V: TRBV7-2; DNA: TGTGCCAGCAGCTTTCCAGGACAGGGCAGCTTTTCCTACGAGCAGTACTTC; CDR3: CASSFPGQGSFSYEQYF
D: .; length: 13; size: many; J: TRBJ2-1; V: TRBV6-2/TRBV6-3; DNA: TGTGCCAGCAGTTACTGGACGCTCGATGAGCAGTTCTTC; CDR3: CASSYWTLDEQFF
D: TRBD2; length: 15; size: many; J: TRBJ2-7; V: TRBV27; DNA: TGTGCCAGCAGTCCTCGACTAGCGGGGGGGCGCGAGCAGTACTTC; CDR3: CASSPRLAGGREQYF
D: .; length: 14; size: .; J: TRBJ1-2; V: TRBV11-2; DNA: TGTGCCAGCAGCTCGGTCGGGGGGCTCTATGGCTACACCTTC; CDR3: CASSSVGGLYGYTF
D: .; length: 17; size: few; J: TRBJ2-5; V: TRBV20-1; DNA: TGCAGTGCTAGAGATACCTTTGAACAGGGAACCCAAGAGACCCAGTACTTC; CDR3: CSARDTFEQGTQETQYF
D: TRBD2; length: 13; size: .; J: TRBJ2-1; V: TRBV3-1; DNA: TGTGCCAGCAGCCAAGGACTAGCTGGTGAGCAGTTCTTC; CDR3: CASSQGLAGEQFF
D: .; length: 17; size: few; J: TRBJ1-4; V: TRBV18; DNA: TGTGCCAGCTCACCACCGAGAGCAGAACGGGGGAATGAAAAACTGTTTTTT; CDR3: CASSPPRAERGNEKLFF
D: TRBD2; length: 18; size: few; J: TRBJ2-3; V: TRBV7-9; DNA: TGTGCCAGCAGCTTACCGAGACTAGCGGGGGGCGGGACAGATACGCAGTATTTT; CDR3: CASSLPRLAGGGTDTQYF
D: .; length: 16; size: many; J: TRBJ2-2; V: TRBV6-2/TRBV6-3; DNA: TGTGCCAGCAGTACCCCCGTCTGGGGAGGCATCGGGGAGCTGTTTTTT; CDR3: CASSTPVWGGIGELFF
D: .; length: 12; size: many; J: TRBJ1-1; V: TRBV10-3; DNA: TGTGCCATCGGGGCAGGGGACACTGAAGCTTTCTTT; CDR3: CAIGAGDTEAFF
D: .; length: 15; size: few; J: TRBJ2-1; V: TRBV7-6; DNA: TGTGCCAGCAGCGCTCGGCAGGACTCCTACAATGAGCAGTTCTTC; CDR3: CASSARQDSYNEQFF
D: TRBD1; length: 16; size: many; J: TRBJ1-5; V: TRBV19; DNA: TGTGCCAGGCTAACGGGACAGGGGGCAAAAGGACAGCCCCAGCATTTT; CDR3: CARLTGQGAKGQPQHF